These T cell receptor beta chains were read from a single sample in a study of blood T cell repertoires in COVID-19. Some clones are missing from TCRdb's copy, which holds only in-frame ones; the method was immunoSEQ multiplex PCR. Of about 190,000 clones listed, around 82% are singletons. Sequenced material: PBMCs or T cells enriched from blood (not recorded which). The origin of the receptors is a woman aged 45-65 years with acute COVID-19. CDR3s include the opening cysteine and the closing phenylalanine or tryptophan. Fields, in order: CDR3 protein, V gene.

CDR3: CASSISTGGSGYTF
V: TRBV7-9

CDR3: CASSLTENSPLHF
V: TRBV5-5

CDR3: CASSLGVGDDYGYTF
V: TRBV7-6

CDR3: CAISGRASGTDTQYF
V: TRBV10-3

CDR3: CASSLQGGDEQFF
V: TRBV5-1

CDR3: CASSYSMSGTGSPLHF
V: TRBV6-5

CDR3: CASSRIPDRGGGYTF
V: TRBV2

CDR3: CASSEPGLTIQYF
V: TRBV6-1

CDR3: CASSLQRTGELFF
V: TRBV5-1

CDR3: CATAEGGNQPQHF
V: TRBV19

CDR3: CASKSVRGRLLHYGYTF
V: TRBV28

CDR3: CASSTRGGQETQYF
V: TRBV2

CDR3: CASSLVDRVEQPQHF
V: TRBV5-5

CDR3: CASSPGQAADTQYF
V: TRBV5-1

CDR3: CASRNQASTYEKLFF
V: TRBV3-1/TRBV3-2

CDR3: CASKATGGYGYTF
V: TRBV2

CDR3: CASSDNWRATNGEAFF
V: TRBV13

CDR3: CASSHRQGLGTEAFF
V: TRBV5-1

CDR3: CASSFDRRLGQPQHF
V: TRBV7-8

CDR3: CASSGETGGDYGYTF
V: TRBV28

CDR3: CASSSPGGAGPTEAFF
V: TRBV7-9

CDR3: CASAIAGGPRDTQYF
V: TRBV18

CDR3: CASSLDAGREKLFF
V: TRBV11-2

CDR3: CASSIGAGGNQPQHF
V: TRBV19

CDR3: CASRDEGAQGYTF
V: TRBV2

CDR3: CAISEGLYTDTQYF
V: TRBV10-3

CDR3: CASSGDRGRGASPLHF
V: TRBV9

CDR3: CASSQQPQGWAEAFF
V: TRBV4-3

CDR3: CASSPGQGTGTNEKLFF
V: TRBV18

CDR3: CASSLDGVGRVSPLHF
V: TRBV5-1

CDR3: CSVDSRSLQGGYTF
V: TRBV29-1

CDR3: CASSLYGQGGTDTQYF
V: TRBV27

CDR3: CARSPDDRALFF
V: TRBV5-3

CDR3: CASSPLGRGDTQYF
V: TRBV4-1

CDR3: CASRLRSYEKLFF
V: TRBV6-5

CDR3: CASSSRLRDTTTDTQYF
V: TRBV5-4

CDR3: CASSSILAGGQGNEQFF
V: TRBV5-1

CDR3: CASSSLGGNTEAFF
V: TRBV7-9

CDR3: CASSEAPNTEAFF
V: TRBV6-1

CDR3: CASRDGGVDYNEQFF
V: TRBV28

CDR3: CASSPGGSAEAFF
V: TRBV10-1

CDR3: CSVDEGGSGNTIYF
V: TRBV29-1

CDR3: CASSLGGRTEAFF
V: TRBV12-3/TRBV12-4

CDR3: CASSEDKGGNTIYF
V: TRBV6-1

CDR3: CASSSFRGFDEAFF
V: TRBV28

CDR3: CASGAGQGADTQYF
V: TRBV6-5

CDR3: CASSLRGLLGKLFF
V: TRBV28

CDR3: CATGEGYSTGELFF
V: TRBV24-1

CDR3: CASSGYRAFSGNTIYF
V: TRBV7-2

CDR3: CSVSTGVGSGNTIYF
V: TRBV29-1

CDR3: CASSVGAGGAWTNEKLFF
V: TRBV9

CDR3: CASSQGGRINYGYTF
V: TRBV4-2

CDR3: CASSPRGPGAKNIQYF
V: TRBV28

CDR3: CATRQGDTEAFF
V: TRBV24-1